The present T cell receptor (beta chain) was sequenced within a study of STAT3 mutations in large granular lymphocyte leukemia. General observations from the study: Every T-cell large granular lymphocyte leukemia patient had at least one immunodominant TCR beta clonotype. Some patients had dominant TCR clones larger than their STAT3 mutant burden.

Libraries were prepared by immunoSEQ multiplex PCR; TCRdb keeps only in-frame clonotypes and omits some of them. The sample shows about 16,000 clones, approximately 84% of them seen only once. In regard to this clone: Its target is not known.

The CDR3 loop spans 13 amino acids. Germline V gene sequence: CDR1 MGHRA, CDR2 YSYEKL. The V end was cut by 2 bases, the J end by 6 bases, with 10 bases between. This receptor was identified in a man in his fifties or sixties with T-cell large granular lymphocyte leukemia. Some clones in this sample may be carry-over from other donors' samples. The sequencing input was peripheral blood mononuclear cells. The chain couples TRBV4-1 to TRBJ1-2; D call uncertain. CDR3 region: CASSQQPYNGYTF. CDR3 sequence (DNA): TGCGCCAGCAGCCAACAACCCTATAATGGCTACACCTTC.